The 18 T cell receptor beta chains presented below share a single source sample, sequenced in a study of PD-1 blockade in classical Hodgkin lymphoma. The method was immunoSEQ multiplex PCR; TCRdb's version includes in-frame clones alone and lacks a portion of them. The sample includes about 84,000 clones, roughly nine tenths of them seen just once. Brentuximab vedotin exposure varied, and every patient relapsed after autologous stem cell transplantation. This material consisted of peripheral blood mononuclear cells (PBMCs), taken at baseline. The receptors shown here come from a human donor with classical Hodgkin lymphoma.

Comments on this clone: The sample carries other DNA sequences with the same CDR3. The rearrangement links TRBV29-1 to TRBJ1-1, with D possibly TRBD1 on 5 matching bases. Trimming shortened V by 0 bases and J by 1 base, and 9 bases separated the two germline ends. The CDR3 runs to 14 residues. Per the germline V gene, CDR1 is SQVTM and CDR2 is ANQGSEA. CDR3 DNA: TGCAGCGTTGAAGACCCAACAGGGAACACTGAAGCTTTCTTT. Encoded protein: CSVEDPTGNTEAFF.

The chain employs TRBV6-5 and TRBJ2-7; D uncertain. This CDR3 has 14 residues. In germline, CDR1 is MNHEY, CDR2 SVGAGI. Deletions cut 0 bases from V and 3 bases from J, with 9 bases between. CDR3 sequence: CASSYSGRGYEQYF. CDR3 nucleotides: TGTGCCAGCAGTTACTCGGGCAGAGGCTACGAGCAGTACTTC.

This clone is a singleton in its sample. V usage is TRBV6-6 and J usage is TRBJ2-7; D call uncertain. Germline V lookup: CDR1 MNHNY, CDR2 SVGAGI (reference sequence). This CDR3 has 13 residues. Trimming shortened V by 3 bases and J by 7 bases, and 13 bases separated the two germline ends. CDR3 loop: CASSYDSEGEQYF. CDR3 coding DNA: TGTGCCAGCAGTTATGACTCCGAAGGGGAGCAGTACTTC.

The chain joins TRBV5-1 to TRBJ1-1; 8 bases map to TRBD1. J lost 10 bases, V lost 4 bases, and 9 bases had no gene match. The length of the CDR3 is 13 residues. CDR1 SGHRS and CDR2 YFSETQ come from the germline V gene. CDR3 sequence reads: CASSPQGESLAFF. In DNA form, the CDR3 reads TGCGCCAGCAGCCCACAGGGGGAGTCTTTAGCTTTCTTT.

The gene calls are TRBV27 and TRBJ1-3; D may be TRBD1 (5 bases). Trimming pared 5 bases from V and 3 bases from J, leaving 11 bases between. The CDR3 runs to 14 residues. CDR1 is MNHEY, CDR2 SMNVEV, per germline (reference sequence). The CDR3 DNA reads as TGTGCCAGCAGTGTCGGGACCCTTGGAAACACCATATATTTT. This gives the protein CASSVGTLGNTIYF.

The V gene is TRBV7-2, the J gene TRBJ1-1; D is unresolved. Germline V lookup: CDR1 SGHTA, CDR2 FQGNSA. The CDR3 has 13 amino acids. V was shortened by 1 base and J by 5 bases, with 8 bases between the two germline ends. In DNA form, the CDR3 reads TGTGCCAGCAGCTTAGATGTTGCGACTGAAGCTTTCTTT. It is translated as CASSLDVATEAFF.

This chain uses TRBV27 with TRBJ1-1; D gene unclear. Trimming removed 2 bases at V and 7 bases at J, with 11 bases between. CDR3 size: 13 residues. Germline V CDR1 and CDR2: MNHEY, SMNVEV (reference sequence). This chain's CDR3 is CASSLKVGFEAFF. The CDR3 bases are TGTGCCAGCAGTTTAAAGGTTGGGTTTGAAGCTTTCTTT.

The chain is built from TRBV10-1 and TRBJ2-7; 12 bases align to TRBD2. The germline V gene encodes CDR1 WNHNN and CDR2 SYGVQD (reference sequence). CDR3 length: 16 residues. J lost 4 bases, V lost 0 bases, and 4 bases had no gene match. The CDR3 sequence: CASSESGTSGLYEQYF. CDR3 sequence (DNA): TGCGCCAGCAGTGAGTCAGGGACTAGCGGGCTTTACGAGCAGTACTTC.

This clone was recorded once. Written as DNA, the CDR3 is TGTGCCAGCAGGGGGCTGAACGAGCAGTACTTC. Translated, it gives CASRGLNEQYF. The chain couples TRBV6-5 to TRBJ2-7, with D perhaps TRBD1 (5 bases). Germline CDR1 MNHEY, CDR2 SVGAGI. Between the trimmed V and J ends, which lost 6 bases and 5 bases, there was a span of 8 bases. This CDR3 spans 11 amino acids.

This sequence joins TRBV28 and TRBJ1-2; 9 positions match TRBD1. J was trimmed by 8 bases and V by 5 bases; bases with no gene match: 12. This CDR3 has 15 residues. The germline V gene has CDR1 MDHEN and CDR2 SYDVKM. CDR3 DNA sequence: TGTGCCAGCAGTCCCGCACCACAGGGGGCGCGGGGCTACACCTTC. The encoded protein is CASSPAPQGARGYTF.

The chain combines TRBV5-5 with TRBJ1-4, with 10 bases aligning to TRBD1. V lost 3 bases to trimming and J lost 2 bases; unmatched junction nucleotides: 4. This CDR3 spans 16 amino acids. CDR1 is SGHKS and CDR2 is YYEKEE in the germline V gene (reference sequence). The DNA for the CDR3 is TGTGCCAGCAGCTCTCGGACAGGGGGTACTAATGAAAAACTGTTTTTT. Protein: CASSSRTGGTNEKLFF.

CDR3 coding DNA: TGTGCCAGCACTCCCAAACGACAGGCGAACTACAATGAGCAGTTCTTC. This translates into CASTPKRQANYNEQFF. V usage is TRBV18 and J usage is TRBJ2-1, with a weak D call TRBD1 (6 bases). Germline V gives CDR1 KGHSH, CDR2 LQKENI. With 8 bases removed from V and 3 bases from J, the gap between germline ends came to 20 bases. The CDR3 runs to 16 residues.

The gene calls are TRBV4-3 and TRBJ2-1; TRBD1 matches at 9 bases. The CDR3 totals 16 residues. Germline V gene lookup returns CDR1 LGHNA and CDR2 YSLEER. Trimming removed 3 bases from V and 5 bases from J; junction bases left unmatched: 8. This chain's CDR3 is CASSHGVGQGHNEQFF. Written as DNA, the CDR3 is TGCGCCAGCAGCCATGGGGTGGGACAGGGACACAATGAGCAGTTCTTC.

This sequence joins TRBV2 and TRBJ2-7, with a possible D match to TRBD1 (6 bases). Trimming took off 1 base at V and 2 bases at J, with 12 bases between the two ends. There are 15 residues in the CDR3. Germline CDR1 reads SNHLY; CDR2 reads FYNNEI. CDR3 DNA sequence: TGTGCCAGCAGTGAAGTGGGGGCAGTTGCCTACGAGCAGTACTTC. It encodes CASSEVGAVAYEQYF. Drawing the rest from reference TRBV2 and TRBJ2-7, the complete variable domain is EPEVTQTPSHQVTQMGQEVILRCVPISNHLYFYWYRQILGQKVEFLVSFYNNEISEKSEIFDDQFSVERPDGSNFTLKIRSTKLEDSAMYFCASSEVGAVAYEQYFGPGTRLTVT.

The chain combines TRBV18 with TRBJ1-5; D remains ambiguous. CDR3 length equals 16 residues. V gave up 3 bases and J gave up 3 bases, with 15 bases separating them. Germline V CDR1 and CDR2: KGHSH, LQKENI. The DNA of the CDR3 is TGTGCCAGCTCACCCTTCCCTCCGGGTCTCAATCAGCCCCAGCATTTT. Protein: CASSPFPPGLNQPQHF.

This clone has only a few counts. The chain joins TRBV20-1 to TRBJ1-1; no definite D call. Between the trimmed V and J ends, which lost 3 bases and 5 bases, there was a span of 7 bases. CDR1 DFQATT and CDR2 SNEGSKA come from the germline V gene (reference sequence). The CDR3 has 11 residues. In DNA form, the CDR3 reads TGCAGTGCTAGGATGGTTACTGAAGCTTTCTTT. Translating it yields CSARMVTEAFF.

Within the sample, this clone is medium-sized. The chain carries TRBV4-3 and TRBJ2-1, with TRBD2 as a possible D gene (6 bases). The CDR3 extends over 14 amino acids. Germline V CDR1 and CDR2: LGHNA, YSLEER. V was trimmed by 3 bases and J by 6 bases, leaving 12 bases between them. For the CDR3, the DNA is TGCGCCAGCAGCCATTTGGAGGGGACCAATGAGCAGTTCTTC. This gives the protein CASSHLEGTNEQFF.

The chain has TRBV7-8 and TRBJ1-2; D gene uncertain. Germline CDR1 SGHVS, CDR2 FQNEAQ. This CDR3 spans 14 amino acids. The ends were cut back, 5 bases at V and 2 bases at J, with 12 bases in the middle. CDR3 DNA: TGTGCCAGCAGCCTGGGGTACCTCAACTATGGCTACACCTTC. This encodes CASSLGYLNYGYTF.